This T cell receptor beta chain comes out of a study of T cell responses to AZD1222 COVID-19 vaccine. With 2 bases removed from V and 2 bases from J, the gap between germline ends came to 13 bases. Germline V gene data show CDR1 as SGHRS and CDR2 as YFSETQ. There are 15 residues in the CDR3. TCRdb's copy holds only in-frame clones and misses some; the assay was immunoSEQ multiplex PCR. The repertoire consists of about 200,000 clones, with around 94% occurring once and the leading ten covering approximately 1.3%. The material was peripheral blood, obtained on day 0 of AZD1222 vaccination. The chain joins TRBV5-1 to TRBJ2-5; D perhaps matches TRBD1 (6 bases). This TCR came from an adult in good health. CDR3 amino acids: CASSFQTGEQETQYF. CDR3 in DNA: TGCGCCAGCAGCTTCCAGACAGGAGAACAAGAGACCCAGTACTTC.